This TCR beta chain was recovered during a study of cytomegalovirus exposure and HLA in healthy donors. 13 Jbeta primers and 60 Vbeta primers were used for the PCR. The repertoire was sequenced with immunoSEQ multiplex PCR; TCRdb's copy has only in-frame clones and lacks some. The sample lists 220,000 or so clones, 70% to 80% occurring once. The germline V gene encodes CDR1 SGHTA and CDR2 FQGTGA. Unmatched junction bases numbered 8, after V lost 4 bases and J lost 7 bases. The CDR3 totals 15 residues. The material sequenced was PBMCs. The receptor was derived from a male donor in good health and CMV-seronegative. V and J are TRBV7-3 and TRBJ2-1; 9 bases are shared with TRBD1. The CDR3 DNA reads TGTGCCAGCAGCTCCGGGACAGGGTGGGCGAATGAGCAGTTCTTC. Residues: CASSSGTGWANEQFF.